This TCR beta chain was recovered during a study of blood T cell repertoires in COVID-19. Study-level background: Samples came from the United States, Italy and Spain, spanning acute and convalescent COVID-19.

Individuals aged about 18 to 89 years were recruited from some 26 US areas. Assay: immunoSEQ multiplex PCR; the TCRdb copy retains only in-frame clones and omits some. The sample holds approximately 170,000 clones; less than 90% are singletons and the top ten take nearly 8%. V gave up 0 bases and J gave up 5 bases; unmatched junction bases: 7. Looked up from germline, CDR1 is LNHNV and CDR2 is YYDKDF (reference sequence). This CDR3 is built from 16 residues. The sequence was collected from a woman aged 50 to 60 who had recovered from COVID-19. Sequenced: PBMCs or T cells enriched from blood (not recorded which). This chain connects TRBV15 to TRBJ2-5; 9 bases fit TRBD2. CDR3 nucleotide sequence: TGTGCCACCAGCAGAGATGCTAGCGGGGATGGTGAGACCCAGTACTTC. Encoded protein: CATSRDASGDGETQYF.